The 16 T cell receptor beta chains below were found in one sample sequenced in a study of early T cells in non-severe SARS-CoV-2 infection (dated by TCRdb to about 2021). Libraries came from 5' RACE. TCRdb names NextSeq 500 as the instrument used. Using fastp trimming at Q25 and MiXCR clonotype assembly, TCRdb reanalyzed the public sequencing data and kept in-frame beta chains. Under each unique CDR3 protein, matching rows form one entry showing the most common genes and DNA. In all, the sample holds tens of thousands of distinct CDR3 sequences, and roughly an eighth of those were seen once. The ten largest clones capture around 1.3% of the sample. Sequencing was carried out using whole blood. These receptors came from an adult who was a healthcare worker with PCR-confirmed SARS-CoV-2 infection or an uninfected control (not recorded which).

This clonotype was seen at least ten times. The CDR3: CSGRTVLTNEKLFF. The DNA for the CDR3 is TGCAGTGGGAGGACAGTTTTAACTAATGAAAAACTGTTTTTT. This sequence joins TRBV20-1 and TRBJ1-4; weak D call: TRBD1 (6 bases). Germline V gives CDR1 DFQATT, CDR2 SNEGSKA (reference sequence). The CDR3 has 14 amino acids. V dropped 7 bases and J dropped 1 base, with 13 bases sitting between them.

This clonotype appeared a single time. The gene calls are TRBV6-2 or TRBV6-3 and TRBJ2-3, with 9 bases matching TRBD2. The germline CDR1 and CDR2 sequences are MNHEY and SVGEGT. The length of the CDR3 is 15 residues. J was trimmed by 6 bases and V by 4 bases; bases with no gene match: 8. The CDR3 sequence is CASSSSGTFGDTQYF. In nucleotides, the CDR3 is TGTGCCAGCAGTTCTAGCGGGACTTTCGGGGATACGCAGTATTTT.

This clonotype was detected many times. CDR3 loop: CSARKGSGNTIYF. CDR3 DNA sequence: TGCAGTGCTAGAAAAGGTTCTGGAAACACCATATATTTT. The chain combines TRBV20-1 with TRBJ1-3; D ambiguous. Germline V gene lookup returns CDR1 DFQATT and CDR2 SNEGSKA (reference sequence). Between the trimmed V and J ends, which lost 2 bases and 1 base, there was a span of 6 bases. This CDR3 has 13 amino acids.

CDR3 bases: TGTGCCAGCAGCTTAGACAGGGATTCTTATGAGCAGTTCTTC. It specifies CASSLDRDSYEQFF. V is TRBV7-8 and J is TRBJ2-1; D is possibly TRBD1 (6 bases). V was trimmed by 1 base and J by 8 bases, leaving 12 bases between them. Germline-derived CDR1 and CDR2 are SGHVS and FQNEAQ. This CDR3 is 14 amino acids long.

This clonotype occurred many times. The genes are TRBV27 and TRBJ1-1; possible D gene TRBD1, 5 bases. The CDR3 extends over 15 amino acids. CDR1 MNHEY and CDR2 SMNVEV come from the germline V gene (reference sequence). V gave up 0 bases and J gave up 2 bases, with 10 bases separating them. DNA of the CDR3: TGTGCCAGCAGTTTATCGGGGCCGCGAAACACTGAAGCTTTCTTT. Residues: CASSLSGPRNTEAFF.

In this sample, this clonotype turned up many times. The genes are TRBV28 and TRBJ2-3; unclear D gene. V was clipped by 8 bases and J by 0 bases, with 18 bases between them. The CDR3 covers 16 residues. Germline CDR1 MDHEN, CDR2 SYDVKM. CDR3 in amino acids: CASLSDPGSSTDTQYF. Written as DNA, the CDR3 is TGTGCCAGCCTATCGGACCCGGGTTCTAGCACAGATACGCAGTATTTT.

The sample holds many counts of this clonotype. The rearrangement joins TRBV5-1 to TRBJ2-7; TRBD2 agrees at 7 bases. Trimming cost V 4 bases and J 4 bases; bases outside gene matches: 5. Per germline, CDR1 SGHRS and CDR2 YFSETQ. The length of the CDR3 is 13 residues. The CDR3 is CASSPSGQYEQYF. CDR3 nucleotide sequence: TGCGCCAGCAGCCCTAGCGGCCAATACGAGCAGTACTTC.

This clonotype was counted between two and nine times. This chain uses TRBV12-3 or TRBV12-4 with TRBJ2-3; 9 bases are a match to TRBD2. After removal of 6 bases from V and 5 bases from J, the junction contained 15 bases not matched to a gene. The CDR3 is made up of 17 amino acids. CDR3 bases: TGTGCCAGCAGCGGGCCGCCGGCGGGGGGGCCAGGAGATACGCAGTATTTT. Its protein is CASSGPPAGGPGDTQYF.

This clonotype was counted ten times or more. V is TRBV5-6 and J is TRBJ2-2; TRBD2 aligns across 12 bases. V was pared by 4 bases and J by 4 bases, with 11 bases of the junction left unmatched. The CDR3 spans 18 residues. CDR1 is SGHDT, CDR2 YYEEEE, per germline. The CDR3: CASSIPKLAGGPTGELFF. CDR3 coding DNA: TGTGCCAGCAGCATACCTAAACTAGCGGGAGGACCCACCGGGGAGCTGTTTTTT.

This clonotype showed up many times. The V call is TRBV11-2, the J call TRBJ1-5; D might be TRBD1 (6 bases). V was trimmed by 6 bases and J by 7 bases, leaving 16 bases between them. The CDR3 runs to 14 residues. Germline V gene lookup returns CDR1 SGHAT and CDR2 FQNNGV. In DNA, the CDR3 is TGTGCCAGCAGTCACGGGAGGGGGGGACAGCCCCAGCATTTT. This gives the protein CASSHGRGGQPQHF.

This clonotype was picked up many times. The chain uses TRBV20-1 and TRBJ1-2; TRBD1 matches 8 bases. J was trimmed by 1 base and V by 5 bases; bases with no gene match: 0. The CDR3 has 12 amino acids. Germline CDR1 DFQATT, CDR2 SNEGSKA (reference sequence). The CDR3 here is CSAGQGNYGYTF. CDR3 bases: TGCAGTGCTGGACAGGGTAACTATGGCTACACCTTC.

This clonotype was counted at least ten times. This chain links TRBV11-3 with TRBJ2-1, with TRBD1 matching 9 bases. After removal of 5 bases from V and 7 bases from J, the junction contained 9 bases not matched to a gene. The CDR3 length is 15 residues. CDR1 is SGHNT and CDR2 is YENEEA in the germline V gene. CDR3: CASSPNPGTGNEQFF. DNA for the CDR3: TGTGCCAGCAGCCCTAACCCCGGGACAGGGAATGAGCAGTTCTTC.

The rearrangement links TRBV29-1 to TRBJ2-2, with 14 bases aligning to TRBD2. The V gene end was trimmed by 6 bases and the J gene end by 3 bases; junction bases not matched to a gene: 6. The CDR3 sequence is 16 residues long. Germline CDR1 reads SQVTM; CDR2 reads ANQGSEA. For the CDR3, the DNA is TGCAGCGTCAAGGGACTAGCGGGGGCGGACACCGGGGAGCTGTTTTTT. Encoded protein: CSVKGLAGADTGELFF.

This clonotype was found many times. The chain uses TRBV6-4 and TRBJ2-2; 7 nucleotides line up with TRBD1. V lost 3 bases to trimming and J lost 6 bases; unmatched junction nucleotides: 10. The CDR3 is made up of 16 amino acids. CDR1 and CDR2 (germline): MRHNA, SNTAGT. CDR3 in amino acids: CASSENGDRKAGELFF. CDR3 bases: TGTGCCAGCAGTGAGAACGGGGACAGAAAAGCCGGGGAGCTGTTTTTT.

The sample holds many counts of this clonotype. V is TRBV20-1 and J is TRBJ1-2; D may be TRBD1 (6 bases). The CDR3 runs 13 residues. From germline, CDR1 is DFQATT and CDR2 SNEGSKA (reference sequence). The ends were cut back, 1 base at V and 4 bases at J, with 10 bases in the middle. The CDR3 coding sequence is TGCAGTGCTAGAGGTCAGGGGTTCTATGGCTACACCTTC. Protein sequence: CSARGQGFYGYTF.

The genes are TRBV7-9 and TRBJ2-1, with unresolved D. In germline, CDR1 is SEHNR, CDR2 FQNEAQ (reference sequence). Trimming took off 11 bases at V and 6 bases at J, with 20 bases between the two ends. CDR3 length equals 14 residues. For the CDR3, the DNA is TGTGCCGGGCTTATAGAGGAGAGAGGCAATGAGCAGTTCTTC. Amino acid sequence: CAGLIEERGNEQFF.